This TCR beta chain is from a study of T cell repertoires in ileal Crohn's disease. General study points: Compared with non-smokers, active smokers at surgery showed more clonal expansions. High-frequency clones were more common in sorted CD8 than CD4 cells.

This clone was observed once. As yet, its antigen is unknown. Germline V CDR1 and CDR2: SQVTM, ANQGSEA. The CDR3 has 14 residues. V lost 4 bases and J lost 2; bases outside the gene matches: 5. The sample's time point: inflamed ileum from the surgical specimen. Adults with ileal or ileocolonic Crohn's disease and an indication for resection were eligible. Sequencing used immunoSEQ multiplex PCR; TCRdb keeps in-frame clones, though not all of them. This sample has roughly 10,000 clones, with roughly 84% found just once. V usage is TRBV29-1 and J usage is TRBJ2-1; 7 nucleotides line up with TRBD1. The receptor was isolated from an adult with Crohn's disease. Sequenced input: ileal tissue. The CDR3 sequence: CSVGQGGAYNEQFF. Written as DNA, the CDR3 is TGCAGCGTTGGACAGGGCGGCGCCTACAATGAGCAGTTCTTC.